These T cell receptor beta chains were read from a single sample in a study of Ad26.COV2.S vaccination and SARS-CoV-2 variants. TCRdb keeps only in-frame clones here, not all; method: immunoSEQ multiplex PCR. The sample carries over 110,000 clones, 70% to 90% recorded once. Sequenced here: peripheral blood, sampled after recovery from COVID-19. The receptors come from a human donor who had recovered from COVID-19. The CDR3 runs from the conserved cysteine through the conserved F or W. The D gene is left open where the match is weak.

cdr3_length: 14
j_call: TRBJ2-5
d_call: -
v_call: TRBV11-2
cdr3_aa: CASSLMGMGETQYF

cdr3_length: 14
j_call: TRBJ1-1
d_call: -
v_call: TRBV5-1
cdr3_aa: CASSFLTGNTEAFF

cdr3_length: 11
j_call: TRBJ2-4
d_call: -
v_call: TRBV29-1
cdr3_aa: CSVGGTAGPDF

cdr3_length: 16
j_call: TRBJ2-2
d_call: -
v_call: TRBV6-6
cdr3_aa: CASSYLVTEKSGELFF

cdr3_length: 12
j_call: TRBJ2-1
d_call: -
v_call: TRBV27
cdr3_aa: CASSSTGSEQFF

cdr3_length: 16
j_call: TRBJ2-7
d_call: -
v_call: TRBV28
cdr3_aa: CASSFPGYRAGHEQYF

cdr3_length: 13
j_call: TRBJ2-5
d_call: -
v_call: TRBV5-1
cdr3_aa: CASSLGLQETQYF

cdr3_length: 13
j_call: TRBJ2-2
d_call: -
v_call: TRBV6-4
cdr3_aa: CASSDSWTGELFF

cdr3_length: 15
j_call: TRBJ1-6
d_call: -
v_call: TRBV28
cdr3_aa: CASRSRAQINSPLHF

cdr3_length: 16
j_call: TRBJ2-3
d_call: -
v_call: TRBV27
cdr3_aa: CASSFVPYPSTDTQYF

cdr3_length: 13
j_call: TRBJ1-6
d_call: -
v_call: TRBV19
cdr3_aa: CASSTVSNSPLHF

cdr3_length: 14
j_call: TRBJ2-7
d_call: -
v_call: TRBV19
cdr3_aa: CASSIAGSPYEQYF

cdr3_length: 14
j_call: TRBJ2-1
d_call: -
v_call: TRBV18
cdr3_aa: CASSPPSGTNEQFF

cdr3_length: 16
j_call: TRBJ2-5
d_call: -
v_call: TRBV3-1/TRBV3-2
cdr3_aa: CASSQVFLTKWETQYF

cdr3_length: 14
j_call: TRBJ2-7
d_call: -
v_call: TRBV20-1
cdr3_aa: CSASLGRETYEQYF

cdr3_length: 13
j_call: TRBJ1-2
d_call: -
v_call: TRBV6-5
cdr3_aa: CASTKDRLDGYTF

cdr3_length: 17
j_call: TRBJ2-1
d_call: TRBD1
v_call: TRBV5-1
cdr3_aa: CASSSVVRTGDYNEQFF

cdr3_length: 15
j_call: TRBJ1-1
d_call: -
v_call: TRBV11-2
cdr3_aa: CASSTYHDRKTEAFF

cdr3_length: 14
j_call: TRBJ1-2
d_call: TRBD1
v_call: TRBV7-9
cdr3_aa: CASRIPGTVVGYTF

cdr3_length: 15
j_call: TRBJ1-2
d_call: -
v_call: TRBV27
cdr3_aa: CASSAPQTGFRGYTF

cdr3_length: 14
j_call: TRBJ1-4
d_call: -
v_call: TRBV6-5
cdr3_aa: CASSSYGVNEKLFF

cdr3_length: 17
j_call: TRBJ2-2
d_call: -
v_call: TRBV12-2
cdr3_aa: CASPLLAGGRCTGELFF

cdr3_length: 16
j_call: TRBJ1-2
d_call: TRBD1
v_call: TRBV7-2
cdr3_aa: CASSLGGQGANYGYTF

cdr3_length: 13
j_call: TRBJ1-1
d_call: -
v_call: TRBV7-9
cdr3_aa: CASSSALNTEAFF

cdr3_length: 15
j_call: TRBJ2-1
d_call: -
v_call: TRBV6-5
cdr3_aa: CASSPLPRGQNEQFF

cdr3_length: 13
j_call: TRBJ1-5
d_call: -
v_call: TRBV2
cdr3_aa: CASGTGDNQPQHF

cdr3_length: 13
j_call: TRBJ1-2
d_call: -
v_call: TRBV5-5
cdr3_aa: CASSPTVDYGYTF

cdr3_length: 16
j_call: TRBJ2-3
d_call: TRBD2
v_call: TRBV29-1
cdr3_aa: CSVVLAGGPSTDTQYF

cdr3_length: 17
j_call: TRBJ1-5
d_call: -
v_call: TRBV28
cdr3_aa: CASSPAPKVGTTQPQHF

cdr3_length: 16
j_call: TRBJ2-3
d_call: -
v_call: TRBV7-2
cdr3_aa: CASSLEISFARDTQYF

cdr3_length: 15
j_call: TRBJ1-2
d_call: -
v_call: TRBV5-1
cdr3_aa: CASSLGTANNYGYTF

cdr3_length: 13
j_call: TRBJ2-7
d_call: -
v_call: TRBV4-1
cdr3_aa: CASSQTGSGEQYF

cdr3_length: 16
j_call: TRBJ1-2
d_call: -
v_call: TRBV7-9
cdr3_aa: CASSPEGIRSNYGYTF

cdr3_length: 14
j_call: TRBJ2-1
d_call: TRBD2
v_call: TRBV27
cdr3_aa: CASSWTSDYNEQFF

cdr3_length: 16
j_call: TRBJ2-1
d_call: -
v_call: TRBV7-2
cdr3_aa: CASSAAGTRTLNEQFF

cdr3_length: 15
j_call: TRBJ1-3
d_call: -
v_call: TRBV7-9
cdr3_aa: CASSSTQGFGNTIYF

cdr3_length: 16
j_call: TRBJ1-5
d_call: -
v_call: TRBV28
cdr3_aa: CASSQSGSVGNQPQHF

cdr3_length: 15
j_call: TRBJ2-2
d_call: TRBD1
v_call: TRBV18
cdr3_aa: CASSPDRVGTGELFF

cdr3_length: 13
j_call: TRBJ2-3
d_call: TRBD2
v_call: TRBV6-5
cdr3_aa: CASSLAGADTQYF

cdr3_length: 11
j_call: TRBJ1-2
d_call: TRBD1
v_call: TRBV29-1
cdr3_aa: CSGGQGYGYTF

cdr3_length: 11
j_call: TRBJ2-5
d_call: -
v_call: TRBV12-3/TRBV12-4
cdr3_aa: CASSLGETQYF

cdr3_length: 14
j_call: TRBJ1-1
d_call: TRBD1
v_call: TRBV18
cdr3_aa: CASSLQGANTEAFF

cdr3_length: 13
j_call: TRBJ2-7
d_call: -
v_call: TRBV29-1
cdr3_aa: CSVGGFGGYEQYF

cdr3_length: 13
j_call: TRBJ1-1
d_call: -
v_call: TRBV12-3/TRBV12-4
cdr3_aa: CASSWSLNTEAFF

cdr3_length: 16
j_call: TRBJ1-3
d_call: -
v_call: TRBV5-5
cdr3_aa: CASSLVPPQPRNTIYF

cdr3_length: 13
j_call: TRBJ2-7
d_call: -
v_call: TRBV6-5
cdr3_aa: CASSYQNSYEQYF

cdr3_length: 15
j_call: TRBJ1-1
d_call: -
v_call: TRBV6-6
cdr3_aa: CASSYVLRVFPEAFF

cdr3_length: 15
j_call: TRBJ2-2
d_call: -
v_call: TRBV7-9
cdr3_aa: CASLQSDRNTGELFF

cdr3_length: 14
j_call: TRBJ1-2
d_call: TRBD1
v_call: TRBV5-6
cdr3_aa: CASSLLQGRISYTF

cdr3_length: 16
j_call: TRBJ1-1
d_call: -
v_call: TRBV6-1
cdr3_aa: CASSESVGGVNTEAFF

cdr3_length: 16
j_call: TRBJ2-1
d_call: TRBD2
v_call: TRBV10-3
cdr3_aa: CASSKSGGATYNEQFF

cdr3_length: 18
j_call: TRBJ2-4
d_call: TRBD2
v_call: TRBV23-1
cdr3_aa: CASSPSRGGILAKNIQYF

cdr3_length: 13
j_call: TRBJ2-1
d_call: -
v_call: TRBV4-3
cdr3_aa: CASSQDSTIEQFF

cdr3_length: 13
j_call: TRBJ1-4
d_call: -
v_call: TRBV5-1
cdr3_aa: CASSFDSNEKLFF

cdr3_length: 15
j_call: TRBJ2-5
d_call: -
v_call: TRBV9
cdr3_aa: CASSVGGAQQETQYF

cdr3_length: 12
j_call: TRBJ2-7
d_call: TRBD1
v_call: TRBV29-1
cdr3_aa: CSVTRGLYEQYF

cdr3_length: 15
j_call: TRBJ1-1
d_call: -
v_call: TRBV7-6
cdr3_aa: CASSLAAGANTEAFF

cdr3_length: 12
j_call: TRBJ2-7
d_call: -
v_call: TRBV7-2
cdr3_aa: CASSRSRSEQYF